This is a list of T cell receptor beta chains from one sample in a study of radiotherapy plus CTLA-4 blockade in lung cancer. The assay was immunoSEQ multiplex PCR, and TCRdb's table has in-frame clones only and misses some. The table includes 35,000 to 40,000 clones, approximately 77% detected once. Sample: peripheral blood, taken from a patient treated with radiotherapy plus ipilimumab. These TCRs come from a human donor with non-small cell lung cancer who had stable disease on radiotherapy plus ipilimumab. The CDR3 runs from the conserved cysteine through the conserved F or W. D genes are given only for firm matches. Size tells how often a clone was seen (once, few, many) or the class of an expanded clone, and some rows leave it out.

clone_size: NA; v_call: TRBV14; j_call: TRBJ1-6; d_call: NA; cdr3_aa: CASSQAAWGRTSYSPLHF; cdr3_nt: TGTGCCAGCAGCCAAGCCGCCTGGGGAAGGACTTCTTATTCACCCCTCCACTTT
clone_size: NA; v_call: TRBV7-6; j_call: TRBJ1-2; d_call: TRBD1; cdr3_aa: CASSLTPTGEPVYGYTF; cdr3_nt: TGTGCCAGCAGCTTAACCCCCACAGGGGAACCAGTCTATGGCTACACCTTC
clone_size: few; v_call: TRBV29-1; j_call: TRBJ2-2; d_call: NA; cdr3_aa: CSVLYTGELFF; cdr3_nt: TGCAGCGTTCTTTACACCGGGGAGCTGTTTTTT
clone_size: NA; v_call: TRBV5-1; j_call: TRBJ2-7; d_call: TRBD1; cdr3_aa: CASSFTGGPYEQYF; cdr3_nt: TGCGCCAGCAGCTTCACAGGGGGACCCTACGAGCAGTACTTC
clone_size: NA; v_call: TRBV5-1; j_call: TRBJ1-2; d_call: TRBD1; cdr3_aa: CASSFQGADGYTF; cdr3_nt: TGCGCCAGCAGCTTCCAGGGGGCGGATGGCTACACCTTC
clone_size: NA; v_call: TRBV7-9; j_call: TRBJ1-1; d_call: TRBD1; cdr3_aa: CASSLGGQGAAEAFF; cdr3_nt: TGTGCCAGCAGCTTAGGCGGACAGGGGGCCGCTGAAGCTTTCTTT
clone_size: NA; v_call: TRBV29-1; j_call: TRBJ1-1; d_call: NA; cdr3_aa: CSVREEPEAFF; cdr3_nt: TGCAGCGTCCGTGAGGAGCCTGAAGCTTTCTTT
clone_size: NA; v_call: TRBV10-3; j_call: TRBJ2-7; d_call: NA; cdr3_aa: CAISASGSREQYF; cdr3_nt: TGTGCCATCAGTGCTTCAGGGTCACGCGAGCAGTACTTC
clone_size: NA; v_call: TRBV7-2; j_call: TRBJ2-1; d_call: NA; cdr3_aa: CASSLGSSSYNEQFF; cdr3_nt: TGTGCCAGCAGCTTAGGATCGAGCTCCTACAATGAGCAGTTCTTC
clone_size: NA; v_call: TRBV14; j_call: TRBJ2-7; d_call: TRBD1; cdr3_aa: CASSRQGRTYEQYF; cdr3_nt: TGTGCCAGCAGCCGACAGGGCCGCACCTACGAGCAGTACTTC
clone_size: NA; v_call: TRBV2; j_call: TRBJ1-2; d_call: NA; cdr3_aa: CASILGGQFYGYTF; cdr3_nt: TGTGCCAGCATTCTCGGGGGGCAGTTTTATGGCTACACCTTC
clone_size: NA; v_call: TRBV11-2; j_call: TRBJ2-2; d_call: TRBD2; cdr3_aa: CASSTSGGKTGELFF; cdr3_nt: TGTGCCAGCAGCACTAGCGGGGGGAAAACCGGGGAGCTGTTTTTT
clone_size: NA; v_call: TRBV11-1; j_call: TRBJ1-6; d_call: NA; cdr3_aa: CASSYPGVSPLHF; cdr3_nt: TGTGCCAGCAGCTACCCCGGGGTTTCACCCCTCCACTTT
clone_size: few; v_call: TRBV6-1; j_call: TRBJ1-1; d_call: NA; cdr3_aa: CASSKGENRAFF; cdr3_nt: TGTGCCAGCAGTAAGGGGGAGAATAGGGCTTTCTTT
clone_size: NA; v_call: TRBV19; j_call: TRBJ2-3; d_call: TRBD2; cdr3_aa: CASRTTSFADTQYF; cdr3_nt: TGTGCCAGTAGAACGACTAGCTTCGCAGATACGCAGTATTTT
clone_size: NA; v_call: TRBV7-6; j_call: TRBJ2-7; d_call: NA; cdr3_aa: CASSLGGSGDTYEQYF; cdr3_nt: TGTGCCAGCAGCTTAGGAGGTAGCGGAGACACCTACGAGCAGTACTTC
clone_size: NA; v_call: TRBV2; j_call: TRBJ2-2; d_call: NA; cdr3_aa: CASSLGTSGTGELFF; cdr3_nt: TGTGCCAGCAGCTTAGGGACATCCGGCACCGGGGAGCTGTTTTTT
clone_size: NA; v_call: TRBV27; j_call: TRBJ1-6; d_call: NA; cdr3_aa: CASSALRSVRGTYNSPLHF; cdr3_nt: TGTGCCAGCAGCGCCCTACGTTCTGTACGAGGGACTTATAATTCACCCCTCCACTTT
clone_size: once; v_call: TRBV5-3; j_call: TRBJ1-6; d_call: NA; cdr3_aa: CARSLGLAGKNSPLHF; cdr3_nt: TGTGCCAGAAGCTTGGGGTTGGCAGGTAAGAATTCACCCCTCCACTTT
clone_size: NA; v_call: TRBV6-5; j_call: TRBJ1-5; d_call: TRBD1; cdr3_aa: CASRQGEGRGPQHF; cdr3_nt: TGTGCCAGCAGACAGGGGGAGGGTAGAGGGCCCCAGCATTTT
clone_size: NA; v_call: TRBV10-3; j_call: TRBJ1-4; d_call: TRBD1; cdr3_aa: CAIAGTANEKLFF; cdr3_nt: TGTGCCATCGCCGGGACAGCAAATGAAAAACTGTTTTTT
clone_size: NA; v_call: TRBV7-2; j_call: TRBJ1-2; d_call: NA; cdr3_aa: CASSLGQINYGYTF; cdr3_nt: TGTGCCAGCAGCTTAGGGCAGATAAACTATGGCTACACCTTC
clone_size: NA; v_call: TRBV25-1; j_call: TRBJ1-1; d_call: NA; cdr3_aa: CASSSLGGGQGGPETFF; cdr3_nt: TGTGCCAGCAGTAGCCTGGGAGGGGGGCAGGGTGGACCTGAGACTTTCTTT
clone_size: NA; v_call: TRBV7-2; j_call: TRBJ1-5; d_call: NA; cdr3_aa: CASSRGSSNQPQHF; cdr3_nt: TGTGCCAGCAGCCGGGGGAGTAGTAATCAGCCCCAGCATTTT
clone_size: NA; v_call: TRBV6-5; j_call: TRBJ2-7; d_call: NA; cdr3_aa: CASRKQGRSYEQYF; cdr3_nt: TGTGCCAGCAGGAAACAGGGACGCTCCTACGAGCAGTACTTC
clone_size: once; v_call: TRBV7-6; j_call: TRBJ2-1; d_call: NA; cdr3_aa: CASSPPQTSSYNEQFF; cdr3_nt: TGTGCCAGCAGCCCACCTCAAACGAGCTCCTACAATGAGCAGTTCTTC
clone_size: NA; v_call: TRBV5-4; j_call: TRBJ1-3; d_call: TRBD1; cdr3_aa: CASSLQGAQNTIYF; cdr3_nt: TGTGCCAGCAGCTTGCAGGGGGCTCAGAACACCATATATTTT
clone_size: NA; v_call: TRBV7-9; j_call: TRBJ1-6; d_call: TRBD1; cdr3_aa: CASSVGTGSNSPLHF; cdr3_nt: TGTGCCAGCAGCGTCGGGACAGGGTCTAATTCACCCCTCCACTTT
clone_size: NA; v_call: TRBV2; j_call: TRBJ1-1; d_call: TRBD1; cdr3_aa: CASSEDRGTEAFF; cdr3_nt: TGTGCCAGCAGTGAGGACAGGGGAACTGAAGCTTTCTTT
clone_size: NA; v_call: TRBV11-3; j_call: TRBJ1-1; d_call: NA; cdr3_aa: CASSLRSGDTEAFF; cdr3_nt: TGTGCCAGCAGCTTAAGATCAGGGGACACTGAAGCTTTCTTT
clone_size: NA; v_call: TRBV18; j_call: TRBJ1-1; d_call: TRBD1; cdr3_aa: CASSPPGGGLNTEAFF; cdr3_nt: TGTGCCAGCTCACCACCAGGGGGCGGGCTGAACACTGAAGCTTTCTTT
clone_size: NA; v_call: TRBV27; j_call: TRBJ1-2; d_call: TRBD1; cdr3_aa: CASSQRPGQGRGNYGYTF; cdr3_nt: TGTGCCAGCAGTCAACGACCGGGACAGGGGAGGGGGAACTATGGCTACACCTTC
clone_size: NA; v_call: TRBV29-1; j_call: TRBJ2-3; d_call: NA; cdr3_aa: CSVLFRTDFTDTQYF; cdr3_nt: TGCAGCGTTCTTTTCCGGACAGACTTCACAGATACGCAGTATTTT
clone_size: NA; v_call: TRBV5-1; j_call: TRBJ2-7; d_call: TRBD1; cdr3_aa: CASSWGDRILAYEQYF; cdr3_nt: TGCGCCAGCAGCTGGGGGGACAGGATTCTCGCCTACGAGCAGTACTTC
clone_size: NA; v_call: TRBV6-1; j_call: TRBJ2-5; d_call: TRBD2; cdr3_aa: CASSELAGGPQETQYF; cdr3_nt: TGTGCCAGCAGTGAACTAGCGGGGGGACCACAAGAGACCCAGTACTTC
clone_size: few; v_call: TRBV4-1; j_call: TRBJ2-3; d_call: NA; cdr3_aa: CASSQRGTGGTDTQYF; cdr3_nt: TGCGCCAGCAGCCAACGGGGGACGGGGGGCACAGATACGCAGTATTTT
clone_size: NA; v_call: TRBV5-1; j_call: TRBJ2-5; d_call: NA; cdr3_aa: CASSLGAVPHQETQYF; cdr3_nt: TGCGCCAGCAGCTTGGGGGCCGTGCCTCACCAAGAGACCCAGTACTTC
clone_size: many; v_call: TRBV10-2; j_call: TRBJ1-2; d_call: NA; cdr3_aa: CASCTDTNYGYTF; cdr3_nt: TGCGCCAGTTGTACAGATACTAACTATGGCTACACCTTC
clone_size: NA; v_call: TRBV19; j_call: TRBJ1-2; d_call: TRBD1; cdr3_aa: CASIQDREMAYGYTF; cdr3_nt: TGTGCCAGTATCCAGGACAGGGAAATGGCATATGGCTACACCTTC
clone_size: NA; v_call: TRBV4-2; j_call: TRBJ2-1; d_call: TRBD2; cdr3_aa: CASSQTSGGRYNEQFF; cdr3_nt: TGTGCCAGCAGCCAAACTAGCGGGGGGCGTTACAATGAGCAGTTCTTC
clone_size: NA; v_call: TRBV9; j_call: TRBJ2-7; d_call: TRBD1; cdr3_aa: CASSRRPGTGVEQYF; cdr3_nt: TGTGCCAGCAGCCGCCGTCCCGGGACAGGGGTCGAGCAGTACTTC
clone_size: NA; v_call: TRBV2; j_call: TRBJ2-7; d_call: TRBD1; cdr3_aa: CASSEDRGHGEQYF; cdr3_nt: TGTGCCAGCTCCGAGGACAGGGGGCACGGGGAGCAGTACTTC
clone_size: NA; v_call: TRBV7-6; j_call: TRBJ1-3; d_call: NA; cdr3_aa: CASSSQGSSGNTIYF; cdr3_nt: TGTGCCAGCAGCTCCCAGGGGAGCTCTGGAAACACCATATATTTT